The sample holds a few counts of the clone carrying this T cell receptor beta chain. Its antigen is not identified. TCRdb used MiXCR to reprocess the 5' RACE reads, holding one entry per CDR3 protein. The sample has approximately 100,000 distinct CDR3 sequences, about 23% seen once. The data stem from a study of T-cell memory formation after mild COVID-19. Study-wide points: The authors left the SARS-CoV-2 specificity of second-wave clones peaking on day 37 unconfirmed. Contracting CD4+ clones lay largely in CM and EM, with CD8+ ones residing in EMRA. Prior to infection, memory already included some responding clones, suggesting cross-reactive memory joined. Contracting clones from day 15 to 85 showed balanced CD4/CD8; later expanders favored CD4+.

Sequencing used PBMCs or a T cell subset sorted from them (not recorded which). The origin of this receptor is a man aged 18 to 35 who had mild COVID-19 (a few samples of this study predate the infection). Cell type and time point are not known.

CDR3 protein: CASSGWRETQYF. CDR3 in DNA: TGTGCCAGCAGCGGGTGGAGAGAGACCCAGTACTTC. V gene TRBV9 combines with J gene TRBJ2-5; D gene unclear. CDR1 is SGDLS and CDR2 is YYNGEE in the germline V gene. Trimming stripped 3 bases from V and 4 bases from J, with 7 bases between. The CDR3 consists of 12 residues.